This T cell receptor (beta chain) is drawn from a study of blood T cell repertoires in COVID-19. Measured with immunoSEQ multiplex PCR; TCRdb has only the in-frame clones, and not every one. The sample yields about 520,000 clones, 80% to 90% seen once. Germline loops: CDR1 SGHKS, CDR2 YYEKEE (reference sequence). This CDR3 is 16 amino acids long. Trimming left V 3 bases short and J 2 bases short, with 14 bases between. Sequenced sample: peripheral blood. The sequence derives from a human donor in a cohort sampled during active COVID-19. The chain couples TRBV5-5 to TRBJ1-4; a possible D gene is TRBD1 (6 bases). CDR3 bases: TGTGCCAGCAGCTCCGGGGGGGCCACGACTAATGAAAAACTGTTTTTT. Protein: CASSSGGATTNEKLFF.